This TCR beta chain derives from a study of cytotoxic CD8 clonotypes in ibrutinib-treated CLL. Method: immunoSEQ multiplex PCR; TCRdb's copy keeps in-frame clones and lacks some. The repertoire includes 200,000 to 250,000 clones, 79% of them detected once, and 9.5% to 12% sits in the top ten. The table lists this clone with a few counts. Its antigen is as yet unknown. The germline V gene has CDR1 MGHRA and CDR2 YSYEKL. The CDR3 spans 17 residues. Trimming took 0 bases from V and 3 from J; bases not matched to a gene: 8. Broader study findings: Treatment saw public clonotypes, which were uncommon, either contract or stay stable. In comparison with age-matched healthy donors, baseline clonality was higher and tracked circulating CD8+ T-cell counts.

This TCR came from a human donor with chronic lymphocytic leukemia. Sequencing used PBMCs, obtained after 12 months of ibrutinib treatment. The chain combines TRBV4-1 with TRBJ2-7, with 10 bases lining up with TRBD1. CDR3 region: CASSQDAGQGTLYEQYF. The CDR3 DNA reads TGCGCCAGCAGCCAAGATGCGGGACAGGGGACCCTCTACGAGCAGTACTTC.